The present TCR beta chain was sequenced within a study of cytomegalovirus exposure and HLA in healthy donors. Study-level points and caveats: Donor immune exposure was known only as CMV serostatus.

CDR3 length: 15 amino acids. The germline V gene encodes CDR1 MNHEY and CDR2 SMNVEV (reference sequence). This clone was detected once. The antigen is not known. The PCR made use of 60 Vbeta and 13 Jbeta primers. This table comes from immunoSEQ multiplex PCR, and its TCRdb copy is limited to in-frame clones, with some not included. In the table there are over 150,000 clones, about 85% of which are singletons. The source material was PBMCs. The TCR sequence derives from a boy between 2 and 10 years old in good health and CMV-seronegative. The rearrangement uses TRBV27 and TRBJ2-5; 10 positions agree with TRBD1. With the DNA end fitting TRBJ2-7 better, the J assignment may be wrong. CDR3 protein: CASSFRGDRGYEQYF. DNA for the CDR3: TGTGCCAGCAGTTTCCGCGGGGACAGGGGTTACGAGCAGTACTTC.